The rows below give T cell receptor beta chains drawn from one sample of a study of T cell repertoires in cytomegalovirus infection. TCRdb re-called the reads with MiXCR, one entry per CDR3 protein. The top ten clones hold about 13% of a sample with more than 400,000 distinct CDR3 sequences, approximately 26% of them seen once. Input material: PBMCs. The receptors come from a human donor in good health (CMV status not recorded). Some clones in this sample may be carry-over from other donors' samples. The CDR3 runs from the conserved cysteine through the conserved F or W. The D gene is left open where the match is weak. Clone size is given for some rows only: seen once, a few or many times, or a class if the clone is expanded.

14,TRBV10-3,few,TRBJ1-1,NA,CAISERGENTEAFF,TGTGCCATCAGTGAGAGGGGCGAGAACACTGAAGCTTTCTTT
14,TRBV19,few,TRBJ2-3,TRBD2,CASSSSGRADTQYF,TGTGCCAGTAGCTCGAGCGGGAGGGCAGATACGCAGTATTTT
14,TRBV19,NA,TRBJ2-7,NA,CASSPSAVVYEQYF,TGTGCCAGTAGTCCCTCCGCCGTAGTCTACGAGCAGTACTTC
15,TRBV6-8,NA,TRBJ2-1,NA,CASNLRGARGNEQFF,TGTGCCAGCAATCTCCGGGGGGCGCGGGGGAATGAGCAGTTCTTC
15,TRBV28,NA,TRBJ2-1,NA,CASLGPGLLYNEQFF,TGTGCCAGCTTGGGGCCGGGACTCCTTTACAATGAGCAGTTCTTC
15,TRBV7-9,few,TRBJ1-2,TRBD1,CASSLEPGGNYGYTF,TGTGCCAGCAGCTTAGAGCCAGGGGGCAACTATGGCTACACCTTC
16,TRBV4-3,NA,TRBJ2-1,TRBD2,CASSQDLGLAGREQFF,TGCGCCAGCAGCCAAGACCTGGGACTAGCGGGACGTGAGCAGTTCTTC
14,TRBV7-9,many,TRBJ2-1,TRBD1,CASRGTGVVNEQFF,TGTGCCAGCAGAGGGACAGGCGTGGTCAATGAGCAGTTCTTC
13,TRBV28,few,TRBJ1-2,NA,CASQTGTYGGYTF,TGTGCCAGCCAAACCGGAACCTACGGTGGCTACACCTTC
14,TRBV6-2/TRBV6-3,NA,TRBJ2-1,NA,CASSYSEVYNEQFF,TGTGCCAGCAGTTACTCCGAGGTCTACAATGAGCAGTTCTTC
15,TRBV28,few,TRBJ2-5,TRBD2,CASSFYPSGKETQYF,TGTGCCAGCAGTTTTTACCCTAGCGGGAAAGAGACCCAGTACTTC
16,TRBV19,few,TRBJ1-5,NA,CASSSNLGRFNQPQHF,TGTGCCAGTAGTAGCAATCTCGGACGCTTCAATCAGCCCCAGCATTTT
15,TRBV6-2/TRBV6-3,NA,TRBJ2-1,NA,CASSPPLGVADEQFF,TGTGCCAGCAGTCCCCCCTTGGGGGTGGCAGATGAGCAGTTCTTC
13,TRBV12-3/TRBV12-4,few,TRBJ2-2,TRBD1,CAGGQGVIGELFF,TGTGCCGGGGGACAGGGGGTCATCGGGGAGCTGTTTTTT
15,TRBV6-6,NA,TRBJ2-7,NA,CASQLGAAYSYEQYF,TGTGCCAGCCAGTTGGGAGCGGCCTATTCCTACGAGCAGTACTTC
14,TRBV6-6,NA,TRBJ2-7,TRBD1,CASSYFGTGDEQYF,TGTGCCAGCAGTTACTTCGGGACAGGGGACGAGCAGTACTTC
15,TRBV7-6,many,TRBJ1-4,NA,CASGRTGATNEKLFF,TGTGCCAGCGGAAGGACCGGCGCAACTAATGAAAAACTGTTTTTT
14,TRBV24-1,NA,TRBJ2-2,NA,CATSDLPNTGELFF,TGTGCCACCAGTGACCTTCCGAACACCGGGGAGCTGTTTTTT
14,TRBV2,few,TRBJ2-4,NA,CASSERVAKNIQYF,TGTGCCAGCAGCGAAAGGGTAGCCAAAAACATTCAGTACTTC
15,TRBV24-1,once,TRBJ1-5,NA,CATSESQGSNQPQHF,TGTGCCACCAGTGAGTCTCAGGGTAGCAATCAGCCCCAGCATTTT
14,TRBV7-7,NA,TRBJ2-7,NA,CASSPGHSSYEQYF,TGTGCCAGCAGCCCTGGACACAGCTCCTACGAGCAGTACTTC
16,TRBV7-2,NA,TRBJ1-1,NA,CASSIGLRVLNTEAFF,TGTGCCAGCAGCATTGGGCTTCGGGTTTTGAACACTGAAGCTTTCTTT
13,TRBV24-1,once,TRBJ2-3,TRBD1,CATSVTGLDTQYF,TGTGCCACCAGTGTGACAGGGCTGGATACGCAGTATTTT
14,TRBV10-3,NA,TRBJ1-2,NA,CAISRQEANYGYTF,TGTGCCATCAGCAGACAGGAAGCTAACTATGGCTACACCTTC
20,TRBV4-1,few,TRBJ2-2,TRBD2,CASSQQLVPGGRRDTGELFF,TGCGCCAGCAGCCAGCAACTAGTGCCGGGAGGGCGAAGAGACACCGGGGAGCTGTTTTTT
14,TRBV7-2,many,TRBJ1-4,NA,CASSQKSPNEKLFF,TGTGCCAGCAGCCAGAAAAGTCCTAATGAAAAACTGTTTTTT
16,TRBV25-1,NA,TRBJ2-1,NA,CASSESRVTIHNEQFF,TGTGCCAGCAGTGAATCCCGTGTGACCATCCACAATGAGCAGTTCTTC
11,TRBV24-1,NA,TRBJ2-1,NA,CATSDLLDTFF,TGTGCCACCAGTGATTTGCTTGACACGTTCTTC
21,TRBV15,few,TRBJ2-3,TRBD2,CATSRDLWTSGRARGTDTQYF,TGTGCCACCAGCAGAGATCTCTGGACTAGCGGGAGGGCCAGAGGCACAGATACGCAGTATTTT
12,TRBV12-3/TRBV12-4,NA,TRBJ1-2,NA,CASRGPLGGYTF,TGTGCCAGCAGGGGCCCCTTGGGTGGCTACACCTTC
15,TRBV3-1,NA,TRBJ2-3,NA,CASSQEGRRTDTQYF,TGTGCCAGCAGCCAAGAGGGGCGGCGGACAGATACGCAGTATTTT
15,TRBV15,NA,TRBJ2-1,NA,CATSRDPGSYNEQFF,TGTGCCACCAGCAGGGACCCTGGCTCCTACAATGAGCAGTTCTTC
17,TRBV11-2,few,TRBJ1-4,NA,CASSLRASPTTNEKLFF,TGTGCCAGCAGCTTACGGGCTTCGCCAACAACTAATGAAAAACTGTTTTTT
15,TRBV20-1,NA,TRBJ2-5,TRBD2,CSAPVLAGVLETQYF,TGCAGTGCCCCCGTATTAGCGGGAGTCTTAGAGACCCAGTACTTC
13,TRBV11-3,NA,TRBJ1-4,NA,CASSLLADEKLFF,TGTGCCAGCAGCTTACTAGCGGATGAAAAACTGTTTTTT
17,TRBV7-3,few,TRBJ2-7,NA,CASSLFRGGIGSYEQYF,TGTGCCAGCAGCTTATTTCGTGGCGGAATCGGGTCCTACGAGCAGTACTTC
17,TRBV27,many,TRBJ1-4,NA,CASSSEGPLATNEKLFF,TGTGCCAGCAGTTCGGAGGGGCCCCTTGCAACTAATGAAAAACTGTTTTTT
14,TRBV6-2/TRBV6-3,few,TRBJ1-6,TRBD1,CASSRGQGHSPLHF,TGTGCCAGCAGTCGCGGACAGGGACACTCACCCCTCCACTTT
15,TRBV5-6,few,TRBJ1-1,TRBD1,CASSLGDRENTEAFF,TGTGCCAGCAGCTTGGGGGACAGGGAGAACACTGAAGCTTTCTTT
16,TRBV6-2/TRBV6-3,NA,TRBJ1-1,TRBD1,CASSYYRDRGREEAFF,TGTGCCAGCAGTTATTACCGGGACAGGGGGCGCGAGGAAGCTTTCTTT
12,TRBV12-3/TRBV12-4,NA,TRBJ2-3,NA,CASSTWTDTQYF,TGTGCCAGCAGCACCTGGACAGATACGCAGTATTTT
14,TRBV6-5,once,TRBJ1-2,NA,CASSSRVLNYGYTF,TGTGCCAGCAGTTCCCGTGTGCTGAATTATGGCTACACCTTC
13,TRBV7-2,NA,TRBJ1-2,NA,CASLAGIDYGYTF,TGTGCCAGCTTAGCCGGGATAGACTATGGCTACACCTTC
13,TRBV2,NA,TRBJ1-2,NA,CASSEGLNYGYTF,TGTGCCAGCAGCGAGGGTCTTAACTATGGCTACACCTTC
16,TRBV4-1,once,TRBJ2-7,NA,CASSQGRGTPAYEQYF,TGCGCCAGCAGCCAGGGGAGGGGGACCCCCGCCTACGAGCAGTACTTC
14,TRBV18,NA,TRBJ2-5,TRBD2,CASSRNSGSETQYF,TGTGCCAGCTCACGAAATAGCGGGAGTGAGACCCAGTACTTC
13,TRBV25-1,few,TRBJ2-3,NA,CASSDHLKDTQYF,TGTGCCAGCAGTGACCACCTGAAAGATACGCAGTATTTT
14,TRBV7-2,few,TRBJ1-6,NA,CASSFLGENSPLHF,TGTGCCAGCAGCTTCCTAGGGGAGAATTCACCCCTCCACTTT
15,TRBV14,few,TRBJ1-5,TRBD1,CASSQGTGVNQPQHF,TGTGCCAGCAGCCAAGGTACAGGGGTGAATCAGCCCCAGCATTTT
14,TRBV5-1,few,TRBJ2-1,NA,CASSRYRDNLGQFF,TGCGCCAGCAGCAGATACCGGGACAACTTAGGGCAGTTCTTC
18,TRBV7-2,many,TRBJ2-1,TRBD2,CASSRSPSGSGAYNEQFF,TGTGCCAGCAGCCGTAGTCCTAGCGGGAGTGGAGCCTACAATGAGCAGTTCTTC
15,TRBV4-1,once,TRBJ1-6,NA,CASSQLVGGDSPLHF,TGCGCCAGCAGCCAGCTAGTAGGAGGCGATTCACCCCTCCACTTT
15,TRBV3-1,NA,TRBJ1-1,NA,CASSLLEGLNTEAFF,TGTGCCAGCAGCCTCCTGGAAGGGCTGAACACTGAAGCTTTCTTT
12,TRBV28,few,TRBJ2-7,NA,CASSLRPNEQYF,TGTGCCAGCAGTCTCCGACCAAACGAGCAGTACTTC
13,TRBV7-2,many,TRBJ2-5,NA,CASSLQERETQYF,TGTGCCAGCAGCTTACAGGAACGAGAGACCCAGTACTTC
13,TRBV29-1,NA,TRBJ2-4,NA,CSVEGQGQNIQYF,TGCAGCGTTGAAGGGCAGGGCCAAAACATTCAGTACTTC
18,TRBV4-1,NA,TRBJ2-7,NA,CASSQGFGVGGSSYEQYF,TGCGCCAGCAGCCAAGGGTTCGGAGTCGGGGGCAGCTCCTACGAGCAGTACTTC
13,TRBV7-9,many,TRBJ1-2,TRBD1,CASSLPTGYGYTF,TGTGCCAGCAGCCTCCCGACAGGGTATGGCTACACCTTC
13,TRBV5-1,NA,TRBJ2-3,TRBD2,CASISSGRDTQYF,TGCGCCAGCATTTCTAGCGGGAGAGATACGCAGTATTTT
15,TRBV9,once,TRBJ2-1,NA,CASSFRDPAYNEQFF,TGTGCCAGCAGCTTCCGGGACCCAGCCTACAATGAGCAGTTCTTC